The 25 T cell receptor beta chains below come from one sample, sequenced in a study of T cells after yellow fever vaccination. TCRdb processed the 5' RACE reads anew with MiXCR; each CDR3 protein has one entry. Counted here are about 630,000 distinct CDR3 sequences, roughly an eighth occurring once; the ten biggest clones make up about 16%. The sequenced sample was PBMCs, obtained on the day of the yellow fever booster vaccination. The receptors come from a man between 25 and 39 years old who received the YFV17D yellow fever vaccine.

This clonotype was seen a few times. The chain recombines TRBV5-6 with TRBJ1-1; D not resolved. The CDR3 totals 15 residues. Germline loops: CDR1 SGHDT, CDR2 YYEEEE. Trimming cost V 4 bases and J 4 bases, with 17 bases left between them. The CDR3 loop reads CASSPKKGTGTEAFF. DNA of the CDR3: TGTGCCAGCAGCCCGAAAAAGGGCACGGGCACTGAAGCTTTCTTT. The complete variable domain, with remaining parts taken from reference TRBV5-6 and TRBJ1-1, reads DAGVTQSPTHLIKTRGQQVTLRCSPKSGHDTVSWYQQALGQGPQFIFQYYEEEERQRGNFPDRFSGHQFPNYSSELNVNALLLGDSALYLCASSPKKGTGTEAFFGQGTRLTVV.

CDR3 in DNA: TGTGCCAGTCAGGTAGCGGGCTCCTACAATGAGCAGTTCTTC. This sequence encodes CASQVAGSYNEQFF. The gene calls are TRBV19 and TRBJ2-1, with 7 bases matching TRBD2. The CDR3 totals 14 residues. The V gene's germline CDR1 is LNHDA and CDR2 SQIVND (reference sequence). With V trimmed by 8 bases and J by 0 bases, 4 bases remained unmatched. The entire variable domain, with the rest obtained from reference TRBV19 and TRBJ2-1, is as follows: DGGITQSPKYLFRKEGQNVTLSCEQNLNHDAMYWYRQDPGQGLRLIYYSQIVNDFQKGDIAEGYSVSREKKESFPLTVTSAQKNPTAFYLCASQVAGSYNEQFFGPGTRLTVL.

The V and J genes are TRBV7-3 and TRBJ2-2; no clear D. V gave up 10 bases and J gave up 4 bases, with 19 bases separating them. Germline CDR1 is SGHTA and CDR2 is FQGTGA. This CDR3 contains 15 residues. The CDR3 DNA follows: TGTGCCACCAGTCGGCAGAGACCAAGCACCGGGGAGCTGTTTTTT. Amino acid sequence: CATSRQRPSTGELFF.

This clonotype was detected only a few times. This chain connects TRBV7-2 to TRBJ2-1, with D perhaps matching TRBD1 or TRBD2 (5 bases each). This CDR3 is 17 amino acids long. V lost 0 bases and J 3 bases, leaving 15 bases between the germline ends. Germline CDR1 is SGHTA and CDR2 is FQGNSA. The CDR3 loop reads CASSLAAGTRVYNEQFF. Written as DNA, the CDR3 is TGTGCCAGCAGCTTAGCCGCCGGGACGCGGGTCTACAATGAGCAGTTCTTC.

The chain joins TRBV5-1 to TRBJ2-1, with 9 positions matching TRBD2. The V gene end was trimmed by 4 bases and the J gene end by 0 bases; junction bases not matched to a gene: 8. Germline V lookup: CDR1 SGHRS, CDR2 YFSETQ. The CDR3 extends over 17 amino acids. The DNA for the CDR3 is TGCGCCAGCAGCCCGAACCTAGCGGGAAGCTCCTACAATGAGCAGTTCTTC. This translates into CASSPNLAGSSYNEQFF. Looking up the rest from reference TRBV5-1 and TRBJ2-1 gives the full variable domain: KAGVTQTPRYLIKTRGQQVTLSCSPISGHRSVSWYQQTPGQGLQFLFEYFSETQRNKGNFPGRFSGRQFSNSRSEMNVSTLELGDSALYLCASSPNLAGSSYNEQFFGPGTRLTVL.

The chain recombines TRBV5-6 with TRBJ2-5; D is unresolved. CDR3 length equals 14 residues. V dropped 4 bases and J dropped 2 bases, with 12 bases sitting between them. Germline V gene data show CDR1 as SGHDT and CDR2 as YYEEEE. The chain's CDR3 is CASSRRRLQETQYF. The DNA of the CDR3 is TGTGCCAGCAGCCGTCGCAGGTTGCAAGAGACCCAGTACTTC. The variable domain in full, completed from reference TRBV5-6 and TRBJ2-5, reads DAGVTQSPTHLIKTRGQQVTLRCSPKSGHDTVSWYQQALGQGPQFIFQYYEEEERQRGNFPDRFSGHQFPNYSSELNVNALLLGDSALYLCASSRRRLQETQYFGPGTRLLVL.

The CDR3 spells CASSHRDGTDTQYF. For the CDR3, the DNA is TGTGCCAGCAGTCACAGGGATGGCACAGATACGCAGTATTTT. The chain combines TRBV3-1 with TRBJ2-3, with D possibly matching TRBD1 (6 bases). Germline V gives CDR1 LGHDT, CDR2 YNNKEL (reference sequence). The length of the CDR3 is 14 residues. Trimming removed 6 bases from V and 1 base from J, with 11 bases in between.

The CDR3: CANARSGTEKETQYF. DNA for the CDR3: TGTGCCAACGCCCGATCTGGGACAGAGAAAGAGACCCAGTACTTC. The gene calls are TRBV6-1 and TRBJ2-5; 7 bases match TRBD1. This CDR3 contains 15 residues. Trimming cost V 10 bases and J 3 bases; bases outside gene matches: 14. CDR1 is MNHNS, CDR2 SASEGT, per germline.

This clonotype has a handful of counts. The chain links TRBV20-1 to TRBJ2-1; possibly TRBD2 for D (6 bases). Trimming left V 6 bases short and J 10 bases short, with 22 bases between. Germline V CDR1 and CDR2: DFQATT, SNEGSKA (reference sequence). The CDR3 covers 14 residues. CDR3 loop: CSAPPGLHDGEQFF. For the CDR3, the DNA is TGCAGTGCGCCCCCGGGACTTCACGACGGGGAGCAGTTCTTC.

This clonotype was counted a few times. The rearrangement links TRBV5-1 to TRBJ2-5; D uncertain. V lost 2 bases and J lost 2, with 13 bases in between. Germline V gives CDR1 SGHRS, CDR2 YFSETQ. The CDR3 consists of 15 residues. The CDR3 is CASSFYLTEQETQYF. DNA for the CDR3: TGCGCCAGCAGCTTTTATTTGACCGAGCAAGAGACCCAGTACTTC.

This clonotype was detected only a few times. This rearrangement joins TRBV9 to TRBJ2-7; the match to TRBD2 covers 9 bases. The germline CDR1 and CDR2 sequences are SGDLS and YYNGEE. Trimming cost V 6 bases and J 4 bases; bases outside gene matches: 5. This CDR3 is built from 13 residues. The CDR3: CASNGGRGYEQYF. The CDR3 nucleotides read TGTGCCAGCAACGGCGGGAGGGGATACGAGCAGTACTTC. Variable domain in full (rest from reference TRBV9 and TRBJ2-7): DSGVTQTPKHLITATGQRVTLRCSPRSGDLSVYWYQQSLDQGLQFLIQYYNGEERAKGNILERFSAQQFPDLHSELNLSSLELGDSALYFCASNGGRGYEQYFGPGTRLTVT.

The chain employs TRBV3-1 and TRBJ1-2; no reliable D call. In germline, CDR1 is LGHDT, CDR2 YNNKEL (reference sequence). Trimming removed 0 bases at V and 8 bases at J, with 10 bases between. The CDR3 length is 13 residues. The chain's CDR3 is CASSQDRLAGYTF. The CDR3, as DNA: TGTGCCAGCAGCCAAGATCGGCTGGCGGGCTACACCTTC.

This clonotype was detected a few times. A much larger clonotype is one base distant, so this may be a read error. CDR3: CCARRLGGGTTDTQYF. The CDR3, as DNA: TGCTGTGCGCGACGACTAGGGGGAGGAACTACAGATACGCAGTATTTT. V and J are TRBV20-1 and TRBJ2-3; perhaps D is TRBD1 or TRBD2 (6 bases each). Germline V CDR1 and CDR2: DFQATT, SNEGSKA (reference sequence). This CDR3 contains 16 residues.

This clonotype has more than one count but fewer than ten. As DNA, the CDR3 is TGTGCCAGCATGGACCTGTCCTATAACTATGGCTACACCTTC. This sequence encodes CASMDLSYNYGYTF. This chain uses TRBV27 with TRBJ1-2; no definite D call. Trimming stripped 7 bases from V and 1 base from J, with 13 bases between. This CDR3 has 14 residues. Germline V gene lookup returns CDR1 MNHEY and CDR2 SMNVEV (reference sequence).

This clonotype was detected a few times. The chain joins TRBV18 to TRBJ2-5, with no clear D. Germline CDR1 KGHSH, CDR2 LQKENI. This CDR3 region has 15 residues. V was trimmed by 5 bases and J by 14 bases, leaving 27 bases between them. The CDR3 protein is CASSVRSGTSEKSYF. The CDR3 nucleotides are TGTGCCAGCTCAGTAAGATCTGGAACCTCGGAAAAATCCTACTTC.

The chain couples TRBV5-4 to TRBJ2-4; TRBD1 or TRBD2 may be the D gene (6 bases each). The V gene's germline CDR1 is SGHNT and CDR2 YYREEE (reference sequence). Trimming removed 2 bases from V and 0 bases from J, with 12 bases in between. The CDR3 has 16 residues. CDR3 in DNA: TGTGCCAGCAGCTTCGGAGGGGGGATAGCCAAAAACATTCAGTACTTC. Its translation: CASSFGGGIAKNIQYF.

V gene TRBV12-3 or TRBV12-4 combines with J gene TRBJ2-5; 7 bases are shared with TRBD2. The CDR3 has 17 residues. With 8 bases clipped from V and 1 base from J, the junction kept 16 bases outside the gene matches. The DNA for the CDR3 is TGTGCCAGCTCTATTGTGGGGGGGGTCGTGGGCCAAGAGACCCAGTACTTC. Translated: CASSIVGGVVGQETQYF.

The chain carries TRBV7-2 and TRBJ2-3; 8 bases fit TRBD2. The CDR3 has 15 amino acids. With 1 base clipped from V and 4 bases from J, the junction kept 4 bases outside the gene matches. Germline lookup yields CDR1 SGHTA and CDR2 FQGNSA. CDR3 region: CASSLGAGVADTQYF. Written as DNA, the CDR3 is TGTGCCAGCAGCTTAGGAGCGGGAGTGGCAGATACGCAGTATTTT.

The sample holds a few counts of this clonotype. The chain recombines TRBV4-3 with TRBJ2-1, with TRBD2 matching 7 bases. CDR1 LGHNA and CDR2 YSLEER come from the germline V gene. Unmatched junction bases numbered 12, after V lost 4 bases and J lost 3 bases. This CDR3 contains 17 residues. CDR3 amino acids: CASSPRGQAGFYNEQFF. Here the CDR3 DNA reads TGCGCCAGCAGCCCCCGAGGACAAGCGGGATTCTACAATGAGCAGTTCTTC.

There are a few counts of this clonotype. The chain couples TRBV11-2 to TRBJ2-1; D perhaps matches TRBD2 (5 bases). This CDR3 is built from 15 residues. Germline V gene lookup returns CDR1 SGHAT and CDR2 FQNNGV. The ends were cut back, 1 base at V and 6 bases at J, with 13 bases in the middle. Written as DNA, the CDR3 is TGTGCCAGCAGCTTAGGCGGGTCTAGGGTCAATGAGCAGTTCTTC. Residues: CASSLGGSRVNEQFF.

This clonotype was recorded a few times. The V gene is TRBV7-2, the J gene TRBJ2-5; 7 bases match TRBD2. Germline V gene sequence: CDR1 SGHTA, CDR2 FQGNSA. V lost 5 bases, J lost 3 bases, and 9 bases stayed unmatched. This CDR3 has 15 amino acids. In nucleotides, the CDR3 is TGTGCCAGCAGCCCCCAAACTAGCGCGGAAGAGACCCAGTACTTC. This sequence encodes CASSPQTSAEETQYF.

This clonotype was seen at least ten times. The J gene is TRBJ1-1, the V gene TRBV11-2; D is uncertain. The CDR3 runs to 13 residues. Germline CDR1 is SGHAT and CDR2 is FQNNGV. V lost 2 bases and J 2 bases, leaving 6 bases between the germline ends. The CDR3 here is CASSLLVNTEAFF. The CDR3 DNA sequence: TGTGCCAGCAGCTTATTGGTAAACACTGAAGCTTTCTTT. The entire variable domain, with the rest obtained from reference TRBV11-2 and TRBJ1-1, is as follows: EAGVAQSPRYKIIEKRQSVAFWCNPISGHATLYWYQQILGQGPKLLIQFQNNGVVDDSQLPKDRFSAERLKGVDSTLKIQPAKLEDSAVYLCASSLLVNTEAFFGQGTRLTVV.

This clonotype was counted between two and nine times. The V call is TRBV7-9, the J call TRBJ2-3, with D tentatively TRBD1 or TRBD2 (5 bases each). CDR3 length equals 15 residues. Trimming pared 5 bases from V and 2 bases from J, leaving 14 bases between. Looked up from germline, CDR1 is SEHNR and CDR2 is FQNEAQ (reference sequence). In nucleotides, the CDR3 is TGTGCCAGCAGCCCACCTCTGGGGGACACAGATACGCAGTATTTT. Its protein product is CASSPPLGDTDTQYF. The complete variable domain, with remaining parts taken from reference TRBV7-9 and TRBJ2-3, reads DTGVSQNPRHKITKRGQNVTFRCDPISEHNRLYWYRQTLGQGPEFLTYFQNEAQLEKSRLLSDRFSAERPKGSFSTLEIQRTEQGDSAMYLCASSPPLGDTDTQYFGPGTRLTVL.

The V and J genes are TRBV28 and TRBJ1-3; D gene unclear. The V gene's germline CDR1 is MDHEN and CDR2 SYDVKM. V gave up 4 bases and J gave up 0 bases, with 10 bases separating them. The CDR3 sequence is 15 residues long. The CDR3 loop reads CASSSLSSSGNTIYF. Here the CDR3 DNA reads TGTGCCAGCAGTTCGTTGTCAAGCTCTGGAAACACCATATATTTT. The full variable domain, completed using reference TRBV28 and TRBJ1-3, is DVKVTQSSRYLVKRTGEKVFLECVQDMDHENMFWYRQDPGLGLRLIYFSYDVKMKEKGDIPEGYSVSREKKERFSLILESASTNQTSMYLCASSSLSSSGNTIYFGEGSWLTVV.

This clonotype was found a few times. The chain couples TRBV15 to TRBJ2-5; D ambiguous. The V gene lost 5 bases and the J gene lost 2 bases, with 6 bases spanning the gap. This CDR3 region has 12 residues. The germline V gene encodes CDR1 LNHNV and CDR2 YYDKDF (reference sequence). CDR3 DNA: TGTGCCACCAGCTTACAGCAAGAGACCCAGTACTTC. Translated, it gives CATSLQQETQYF. Drawing the rest from reference TRBV15 and TRBJ2-5, the complete variable domain is DAMVIQNPRYQVTQFGKPVTLSCSQTLNHNVMYWYQQKSSQAPKLLFHYYDKDFNNEADTPDNFQSRRPNTSFCFLDIRSPGLGDTAMYLCATSLQQETQYFGPGTRLLVL.